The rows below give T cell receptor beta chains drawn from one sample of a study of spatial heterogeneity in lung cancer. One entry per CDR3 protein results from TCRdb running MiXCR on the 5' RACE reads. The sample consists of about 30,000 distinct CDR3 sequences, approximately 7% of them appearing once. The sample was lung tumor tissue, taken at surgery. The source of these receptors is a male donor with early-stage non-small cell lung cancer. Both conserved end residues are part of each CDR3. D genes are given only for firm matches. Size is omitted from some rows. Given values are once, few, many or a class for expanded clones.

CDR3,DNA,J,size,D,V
CASRDARTPFF,TGTGCCAGCAGAGACGCGAGGACACCTTTCTTT,TRBJ1-1,many,NA,TRBV28
CASSRDTNTGELFF,TGCGCCAGCAGCAGGGACACAAACACCGGGGAGCTGTTTTTT,TRBJ2-2,few,NA,TRBV5-1
CASSLVGRSSGANVLTF,TGCGCCAGCAGCTTGGTCGGCAGGAGCTCTGGGGCCAACGTCCTGACTTTC,TRBJ2-6,NA,NA,TRBV5-1
CASSSPPSGTGGLF,TGTGCCAGCAGTAGCCCCCCCTCCGGGACAGGAGGCTTATTT,TRBJ1-1,many,TRBD1,TRBV28
CATSAGTGSLYGYTF,TGTGCCACCTCAGCCGGGACAGGGTCTCTATATGGCTACACCTTC,TRBJ1-2,few,TRBD1,TRBV28
CASSLGGTRNTEAFF,TGTGCCAGCAGCTTAGGGGGCACAAGGAACACTGAAGCTTTCTTT,TRBJ1-1,many,NA,TRBV7-8
CATSGHIGTGSYEQYF,TGTGCCACCTCCGGCCACATAGGGACAGGAAGCTACGAGCAGTACTTC,TRBJ2-7,many,TRBD1,TRBV2
CASSPVGGDTEAFF,TGTGCCAGCAGCCCCGTGGGAGGGGACACTGAAGCTTTCTTT,TRBJ1-1,many,NA,TRBV5-4
CASSQNVVGTQETQYF,TGCGCCAGCAGCCAGAACGTGGTGGGGACCCAAGAGACCCAGTACTTC,TRBJ2-5,NA,NA,TRBV5-1
CASSQGGEQYF,TGTGCCAGCAGCCAAGGAGGGGAGCAGTACTTC,TRBJ2-7,many,NA,TRBV14
CASTPETFSYEQYF,TGTGCCAGCACCCCCGAGACGTTCTCCTACGAGCAGTACTTC,TRBJ2-7,many,NA,TRBV2